Each of the 21 T cell receptor beta chains below was sequenced from the same sample in a study of neurological immune-mediated disorders. TCRdb used MiXCR to reprocess the 5' RACE reads, holding one entry per CDR3 protein. The data hold around 40,000 distinct CDR3 sequences, with 6.5% to 8.5% observed a single time. Sequenced material: CD4+ T cells from blood. The receptors were sampled from a man in his fifties or sixties in good health.

This clonotype was seen repeatedly, ten times or more. The chain joins TRBV20-1 to TRBJ1-5; D remains ambiguous. The germline V gene encodes CDR1 DFQATT and CDR2 SNEGSKA (reference sequence). The CDR3 is made up of 13 amino acids. The germline V and J ends were trimmed by 5 bases and 14 bases, with 22 bases remaining between them. The CDR3 is CSAREAGKLFEHF. CDR3 in DNA: TGCAGTGCTCGGGAGGCTGGTAAACTCTTCGAGCATTTT.

This clonotype was found many times. The gene calls are TRBV20-1 and TRBJ2-7; TRBD2 matches at 9 bases. Trimming took 2 bases from V and 1 from J; bases not matched to a gene: 9. Germline lookup yields CDR1 DFQATT and CDR2 SNEGSKA (reference sequence). The CDR3 covers 16 residues. CDR3 loop: CSARLYSGSGSYEQYF. CDR3 coding DNA: TGCAGTGCTAGACTCTATAGCGGGAGCGGGTCCTACGAGCAGTACTTC.

This clonotype was seen at least ten times. The rearrangement joins TRBV28 to TRBJ2-7; D call uncertain. The CDR3 spans 14 residues. The ends were cut back, 5 bases at V and 1 base at J, with 12 bases in the middle. Germline V CDR1 and CDR2: MDHEN, SYDVKM. This CDR3 is CASSPRTASYEQYF. The CDR3, as DNA: TGTGCCAGCAGTCCTAGGACGGCATCCTACGAGCAGTACTTC.

This clonotype was seen at least ten times. The rearrangement links TRBV18 to TRBJ2-7, with D unresolved. Per the germline V gene, CDR1 is KGHSH and CDR2 is LQKENI. The CDR3 covers 13 residues. Trimming pared 3 bases from V and 4 bases from J, leaving 10 bases between. The CDR3 sequence is CASSPSWNYEQYF. The CDR3 nucleotides are TGTGCCAGCTCACCCTCTTGGAATTACGAGCAGTACTTC.

This clonotype came up many times. This chain links TRBV5-5 with TRBJ1-3; no definite D call. This CDR3 has 16 amino acids. With 3 bases removed from V and 0 bases from J, the gap between germline ends came to 13 bases. Germline V gene data show CDR1 as SGHKS and CDR2 as YYEKEE (reference sequence). In nucleotides, the CDR3 is TGTGCCAGCAGCTCACGGGGTTTCCTCTCTGGAAACACCATATATTTT. This sequence encodes CASSSRGFLSGNTIYF.

This clonotype came up many times. The chain has TRBV5-1 and TRBJ2-1, with TRBD2 matching over 7 bases. The germline gives CDR1 SGHRS, CDR2 YFSETQ. The CDR3 has 14 residues. Losses at the gene ends were 4 bases for V and 12 bases for J; bases not matched to a gene: 13. The DNA for the CDR3 is TGCGCCAGCAGCCATGGGACTACGGCCTCTGCGCAGTTCTTC. Amino acids: CASSHGTTASAQFF. Complete variable domain (other parts from reference TRBV5-1 and TRBJ2-1): KAGVTQTPRYLIKTRGQQVTLSCSPISGHRSVSWYQQTPGQGLQFLFEYFSETQRNKGNFPGRFSGRQFSNSRSEMNVSTLELGDSALYLCASSHGTTASAQFFGPGTRLTVL.

This chain uses TRBV9 with TRBJ2-1; D is perhaps TRBD1 or TRBD2 (5 bases each). The CDR3 has 15 residues. Trimming shortened V by 4 bases and J by 9 bases, and 20 bases separated the two germline ends. Germline-derived CDR1 and CDR2 are SGDLS and YYNGEE. The CDR3 sequence is CASSPAGTPPSEQFF. The CDR3 region has the DNA TGTGCCAGCAGCCCTGCCGGGACCCCCCCCAGTGAGCAGTTCTTC.

Ten or more counts support this clonotype. The chain uses TRBV20-1 and TRBJ2-7; D is uncertain. Germline lookup yields CDR1 DFQATT and CDR2 SNEGSKA (reference sequence). V was cut by 4 bases and J by 0 bases, with 7 bases left in between. The CDR3 runs to 12 residues. CDR3 amino acids: CSATPGSYEQYF. The CDR3 nucleotides are TGCAGTGCTACCCCAGGCTCCTACGAGCAGTACTTC.

With regard to this clonotype: A single base separates this from a much larger clone, so it may be a read error. The chain recombines TRBV12-3 or TRBV12-4 with TRBJ2-2; D remains ambiguous. This CDR3 has 13 amino acids. The ends were cut back, 11 bases at V and 9 bases at J, with 19 bases in the middle. CDR3 in amino acids: CAVRRNPGRELFF. CDR3 in DNA: TGTGCCGTGAGAAGGAATCCCGGGCGGGAGCTGTTTTTT.

This clonotype was counted at least ten times. This chain uses TRBV20-1 with TRBJ2-5; 9 positions match TRBD2. Losses at the gene ends were 6 bases for V and 1 base for J; bases not matched to a gene: 9. CDR3 length equals 15 residues. CDR1 and CDR2 from the germline V gene are DFQATT and SNEGSKA (reference sequence). The DNA of the CDR3 is TGCAGTGCACACACGGCGGGGGGGCGCCAAGAGACCCAGTACTTC. Its translation: CSAHTAGGRQETQYF.

The chain links TRBV19 to TRBJ2-4; 8 bases align to TRBD1. V trimming: 10 bases; J trimming: 2 bases; junction bases outside the gene matches: 19. Germline V gene lookup returns CDR1 LNHDA and CDR2 SQIVND (reference sequence). The CDR3 extends over 18 amino acids. This chain's CDR3 is CATSTQGQGFGSKNIQYF. CDR3 coding DNA: TGTGCCACCTCGACGCAAGGACAGGGTTTTGGTTCCAAAAACATTCAGTACTTC.

This clonotype was recorded at least ten times. This chain uses TRBV7-8 with TRBJ2-1; D might be TRBD2 (5 bases). This CDR3 is 16 amino acids long. The ends were cut back, 0 bases at V and 8 bases at J, with 17 bases in the middle. Germline assignment: CDR1 SGHVS and CDR2 FQNEAQ. The CDR3 sequence: CASSLARGRRRYEQFF. The CDR3 nucleotides are TGTGCCAGCAGCTTAGCGCGTGGGAGACGGAGGTATGAGCAGTTCTTC.

This clonotype was seen at least ten times. The chain recombines TRBV12-3 or TRBV12-4 with TRBJ2-1; TRBD1 might be the D (6 bases). V was trimmed by 5 bases and J by 1 base, leaving 15 bases between them. The CDR3 extends over 16 amino acids. The CDR3 loop is CASSPKTGKSYNEQFF. The CDR3 nucleotides read TGTGCCAGCAGTCCCAAGACAGGCAAATCCTACAATGAGCAGTTCTTC.

This clonotype was seen ten or more times. This chain joins TRBV6-6 and TRBJ1-1; D is ambiguous. CDR3 length: 14 amino acids. With 3 bases removed from V and 6 bases from J, the gap between germline ends came to 14 bases. Germline loops: CDR1 MNHNY, CDR2 SVGAGI (reference sequence). The CDR3 here is CASSYSTAVPEAFF. The CDR3 nucleotides are TGTGCCAGCAGTTATTCTACAGCGGTGCCTGAAGCTTTCTTT.

This clonotype showed up many times. This rearrangement joins TRBV4-2 to TRBJ2-5, with 9 bases matching TRBD1. The CDR3 is 17 residues long. V lost 0 bases to trimming and J lost 5 bases; unmatched junction nucleotides: 10. From germline, CDR1 is LGHNA and CDR2 YNFKEQ. CDR3 sequence: CASSQDGYGTGRETQYF. The DNA of the CDR3 is TGTGCCAGCAGCCAAGACGGGTACGGGACAGGGAGGGAGACCCAGTACTTC.

The J gene is TRBJ2-1, the V gene TRBV3-1, with D perhaps being TRBD1 or TRBD2 (5 bases each). This CDR3 has 13 amino acids. Germline CDR1 is LGHDT and CDR2 is YNNKEL (reference sequence). Trimming removed 4 bases at V and 9 bases at J, with 13 bases between. The CDR3 DNA is TGTGCCAGCAGCCCTCAACGGGGCTTTGAGCAGTTCTTC. Translated, it gives CASSPQRGFEQFF.

The J gene is TRBJ2-3, the V gene TRBV6-6, with unresolved D. V lost 6 bases and J lost 5, with 15 bases in between. The germline V gene has CDR1 MNHNY and CDR2 SVGAGI (reference sequence). CDR3 length: 14 amino acids. This CDR3 reads CASSNFGLQDTQYF. CDR3 DNA sequence: TGTGCCAGCAGCAACTTCGGCCTTCAAGATACGCAGTATTTT.

The chain has TRBV30 and TRBJ2-5; D unresolved. The CDR3 spans 12 residues. Germline V lookup: CDR1 GTSNPN, CDR2 SVGIG (reference sequence). The germline V and J ends were trimmed by 4 bases and 0 bases, with 6 bases remaining between them. The CDR3 sequence: CAWMGDQETQYF. The CDR3 bases are TGTGCCTGGATGGGTGACCAAGAGACCCAGTACTTC.

This clonotype was observed many times. The chain links TRBV15 to TRBJ2-1, with D perhaps matching TRBD2 (6 bases). CDR3 length: 16 residues. CDR1 is LNHNV and CDR2 is YYDKDF in the germline V gene (reference sequence). V was clipped by 0 bases and J by 9 bases, with 18 bases between them. The CDR3 spells CATSREGIAVGSEQFF. CDR3 nucleotide sequence: TGTGCCACCAGCAGAGAAGGTATAGCGGTGGGAAGTGAGCAGTTCTTC.

In this sample, this clonotype turned up many times. V usage is TRBV5-1 and J usage is TRBJ2-7; 7 bases line up with TRBD1. After removal of 3 bases from V and 5 bases from J, the junction contained 11 bases not matched to a gene. Looked up from germline, CDR1 is SGHRS and CDR2 is YFSETQ. CDR3 length: 15 residues. The CDR3 is CASSSRQGRNHEQYF. The CDR3 nucleotides are TGCGCCAGCAGCTCCCGACAGGGTAGAAACCACGAGCAGTACTTC.

This clonotype was counted at least ten times. The chain has TRBV11-2 and TRBJ2-7; 7 nucleotides agree with TRBD1. The CDR3 has 15 residues. The germline gives CDR1 SGHAT, CDR2 FQNNGV. Losses at the gene ends were 1 base for V and 3 bases for J; bases not matched to a gene: 6. Here the CDR3 reads CASSLAGTANYEQYF. CDR3 DNA sequence: TGTGCCAGCAGCTTAGCCGGGACAGCTAACTACGAGCAGTACTTC.